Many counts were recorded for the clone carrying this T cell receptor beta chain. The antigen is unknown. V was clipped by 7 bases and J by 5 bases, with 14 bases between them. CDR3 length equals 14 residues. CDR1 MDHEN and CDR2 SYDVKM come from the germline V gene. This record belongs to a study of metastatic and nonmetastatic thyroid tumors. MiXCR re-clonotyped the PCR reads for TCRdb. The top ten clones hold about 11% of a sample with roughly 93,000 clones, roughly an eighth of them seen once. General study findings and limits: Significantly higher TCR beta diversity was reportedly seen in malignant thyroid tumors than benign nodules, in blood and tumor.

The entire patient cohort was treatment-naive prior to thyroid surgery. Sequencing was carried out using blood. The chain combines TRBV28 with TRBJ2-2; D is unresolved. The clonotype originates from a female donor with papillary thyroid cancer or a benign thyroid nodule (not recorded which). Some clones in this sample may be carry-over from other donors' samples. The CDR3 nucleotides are TGTGCCAGCAAGGGAAGCGCTAAAACCGGGGAGCTGTTTTTT. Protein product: CASKGSAKTGELFF.